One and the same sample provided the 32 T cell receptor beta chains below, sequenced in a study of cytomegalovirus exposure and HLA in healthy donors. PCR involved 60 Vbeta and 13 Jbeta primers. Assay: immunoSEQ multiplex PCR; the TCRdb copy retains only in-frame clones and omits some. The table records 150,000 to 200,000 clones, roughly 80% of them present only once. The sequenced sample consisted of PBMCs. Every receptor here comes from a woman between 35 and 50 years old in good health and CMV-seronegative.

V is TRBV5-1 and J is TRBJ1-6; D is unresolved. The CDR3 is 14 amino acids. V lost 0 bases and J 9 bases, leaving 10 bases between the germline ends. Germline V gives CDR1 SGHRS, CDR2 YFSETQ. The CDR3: CASSLAGIGSPLHF. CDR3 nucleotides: TGCGCCAGCAGCTTGGCGGGGATTGGTTCACCCCTCCACTTT.

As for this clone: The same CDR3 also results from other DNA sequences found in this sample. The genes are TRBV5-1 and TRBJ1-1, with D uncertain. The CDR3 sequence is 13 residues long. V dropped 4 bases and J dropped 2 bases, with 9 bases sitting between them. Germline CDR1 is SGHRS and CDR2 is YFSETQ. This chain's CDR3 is CASSMRVNTEAFF. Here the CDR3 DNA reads TGCGCCAGCAGCATGAGAGTTAACACTGAAGCTTTCTTT.

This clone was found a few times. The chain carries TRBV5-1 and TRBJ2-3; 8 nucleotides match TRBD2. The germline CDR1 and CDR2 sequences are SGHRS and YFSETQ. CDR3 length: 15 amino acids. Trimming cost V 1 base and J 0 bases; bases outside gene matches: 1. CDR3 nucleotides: TGCGCCAGCAGCTTGCGGGGGGGTAGCACAGATACGCAGTATTTT. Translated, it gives CASSLRGGSTDTQYF.

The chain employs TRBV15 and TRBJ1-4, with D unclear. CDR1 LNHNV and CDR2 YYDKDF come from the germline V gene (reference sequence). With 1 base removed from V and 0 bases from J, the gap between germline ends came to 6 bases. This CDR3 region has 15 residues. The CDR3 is CATSRGGATNEKLFF. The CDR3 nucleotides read TGTGCCACCAGCAGAGGCGGTGCAACTAATGAAAAACTGTTTTTT.

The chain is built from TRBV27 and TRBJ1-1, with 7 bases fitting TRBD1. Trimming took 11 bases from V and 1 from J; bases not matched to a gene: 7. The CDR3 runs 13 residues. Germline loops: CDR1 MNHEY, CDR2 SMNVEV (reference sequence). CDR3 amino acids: CAARGGGNTEAFF. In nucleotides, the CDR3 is TGTGCCGCGCGAGGGGGCGGGAACACTGAAGCTTTCTTT.

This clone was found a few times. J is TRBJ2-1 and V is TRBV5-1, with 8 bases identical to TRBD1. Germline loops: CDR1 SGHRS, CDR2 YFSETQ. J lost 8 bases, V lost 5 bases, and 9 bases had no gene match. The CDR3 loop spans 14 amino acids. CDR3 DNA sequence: TGCGCCAGCAGAATCCCAGGGGGCATGGATGAGCAGTTCTTC. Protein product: CASRIPGGMDEQFF.

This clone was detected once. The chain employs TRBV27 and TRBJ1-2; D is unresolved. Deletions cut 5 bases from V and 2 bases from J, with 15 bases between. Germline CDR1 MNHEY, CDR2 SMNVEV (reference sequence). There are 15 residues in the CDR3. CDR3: CASSTRLGRNYGYTF. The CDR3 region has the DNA TGTGCCAGCAGTACCCGTTTAGGGAGGAACTATGGCTACACCTTC.

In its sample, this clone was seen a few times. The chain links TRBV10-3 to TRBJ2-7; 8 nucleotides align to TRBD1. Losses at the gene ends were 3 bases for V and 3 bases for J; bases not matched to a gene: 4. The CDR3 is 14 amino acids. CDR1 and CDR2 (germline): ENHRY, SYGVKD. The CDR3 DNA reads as TGTGCCATCAGTGACAGACAGGGGTACTACGAGCAGTACTTC. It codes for CAISDRQGYYEQYF.

The CDR3 DNA sequence: TGTGCCAGCAGCCAAGGTAACGGGGTTGGTGGCTACACCTTC. Its translation is CASSQGNGVGGYTF. V usage is TRBV4-2 and J usage is TRBJ1-2, with unresolved D. V lost 1 base, J lost 7 bases, and 13 bases lay in between. In germline, CDR1 is LGHNA, CDR2 YNFKEQ. This CDR3 contains 14 residues.

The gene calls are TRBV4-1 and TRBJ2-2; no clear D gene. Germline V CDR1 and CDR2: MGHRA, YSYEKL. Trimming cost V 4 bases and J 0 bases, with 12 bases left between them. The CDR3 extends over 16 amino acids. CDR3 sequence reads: CASSLKERANTGELFF. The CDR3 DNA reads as TGCGCCAGCAGCCTAAAGGAGCGAGCGAACACCGGGGAGCTGTTTTTT.

The CDR3 DNA sequence: TGCAGCGTTGGAGAGGGGGCGAGGTACACAGATACGCAGTATTTT. Translation gives CSVGEGARYTDTQYF. J is TRBJ2-3 and V is TRBV29-1, with 7 positions matching TRBD1. CDR1 is SQVTM and CDR2 is ANQGSEA in the germline V gene. The CDR3 has 15 amino acids. After removal of 4 bases from V and 2 bases from J, the junction contained 9 bases not matched to a gene.

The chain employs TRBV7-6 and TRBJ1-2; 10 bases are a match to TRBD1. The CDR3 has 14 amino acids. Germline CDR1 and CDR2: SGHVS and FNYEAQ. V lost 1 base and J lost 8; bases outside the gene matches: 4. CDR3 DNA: TGTGCCAGCAGCTTAGGACAGGGGGCGGGGGGCTACACCTTC. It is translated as CASSLGQGAGGYTF.

This chain's CDR3 is CASFSGGAGSPLHF. The CDR3 DNA sequence: TGTGCCAGTTTTTCGGGGGGCGCAGGGTCACCCCTCCACTTT. The chain has TRBV28 and TRBJ1-6, with D perhaps matching TRBD1 (6 bases). Germline V gene lookup returns CDR1 MDHEN and CDR2 SYDVKM. This CDR3 region has 14 residues. V was pared by 9 bases and J by 10 bases, with 19 bases between.

DNA of the CDR3: TGTGCTTCCCGGGACAGCATGTCCTACGAGCAGTACTTC. Its translation: CASRDSMSYEQYF. The rearrangement uses TRBV25-1 and TRBJ2-7, with 7 positions matching TRBD1. CDR3 size: 13 residues. CDR1 is MGHDK, CDR2 SYGVNS, per germline.

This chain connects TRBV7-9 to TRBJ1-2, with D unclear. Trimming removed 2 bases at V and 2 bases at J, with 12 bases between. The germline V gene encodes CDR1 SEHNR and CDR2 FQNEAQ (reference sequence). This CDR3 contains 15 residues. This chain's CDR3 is CASSLHGSVNYGYTF. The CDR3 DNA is TGTGCCAGCAGCTTACACGGTAGCGTAAACTATGGCTACACCTTC. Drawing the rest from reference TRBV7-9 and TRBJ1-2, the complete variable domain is DTGVSQNPRHKITKRGQNVTFRCDPISEHNRLYWYRQTLGQGPEFLTYFQNEAQLEKSRLLSDRFSAERPKGSFSTLEIQRTEQGDSAMYLCASSLHGSVNYGYTFGSGTRLTVV.

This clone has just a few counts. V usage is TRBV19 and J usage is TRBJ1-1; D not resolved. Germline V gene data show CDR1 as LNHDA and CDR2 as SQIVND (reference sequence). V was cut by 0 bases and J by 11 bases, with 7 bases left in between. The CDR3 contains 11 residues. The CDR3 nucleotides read TGTGCCAGTAGTATAGATCAGCGGGCTTTCTTT. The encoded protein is CASSIDQRAFF.

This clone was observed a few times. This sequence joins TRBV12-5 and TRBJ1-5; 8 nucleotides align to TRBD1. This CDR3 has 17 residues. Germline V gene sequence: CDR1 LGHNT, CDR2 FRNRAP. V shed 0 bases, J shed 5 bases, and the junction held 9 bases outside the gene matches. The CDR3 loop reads CASGLVRGEDRDQPQHF. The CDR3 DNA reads TGTGCTAGTGGTTTGGTACGGGGTGAGGACAGGGATCAGCCCCAGCATTTT. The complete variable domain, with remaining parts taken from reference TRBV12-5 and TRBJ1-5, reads DARVTQTPRHKVTEMGQEVTMRCQPILGHNTVFWYRQTMMQGLELLAYFRNRAPLDDSGMPKDRFSAEMPDATLATLKIQPSEPRDSAVYFCASGLVRGEDRDQPQHFGDGTRLSIL.

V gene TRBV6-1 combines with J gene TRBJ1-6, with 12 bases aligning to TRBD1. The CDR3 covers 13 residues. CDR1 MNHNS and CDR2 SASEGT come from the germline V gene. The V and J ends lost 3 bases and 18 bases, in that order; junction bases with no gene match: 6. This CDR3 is CASSDRDRGRTHF. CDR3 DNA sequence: TGTGCCAGCAGTGATAGGGACAGGGGGCGAACCCACTTT.

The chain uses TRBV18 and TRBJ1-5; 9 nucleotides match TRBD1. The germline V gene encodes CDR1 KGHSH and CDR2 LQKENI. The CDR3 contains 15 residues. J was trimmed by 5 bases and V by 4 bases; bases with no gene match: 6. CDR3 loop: CASSQTGGGDQPQHF. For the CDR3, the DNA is TGTGCCAGCTCACAAACAGGGGGCGGAGATCAGCCCCAGCATTTT.

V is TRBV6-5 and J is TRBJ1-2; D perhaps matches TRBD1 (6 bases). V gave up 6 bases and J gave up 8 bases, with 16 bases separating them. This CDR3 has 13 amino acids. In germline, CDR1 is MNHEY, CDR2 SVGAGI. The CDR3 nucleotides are TGTGCCAGCAGCAACTCCAGGGGCCTGGGCTACACCTTC. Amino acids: CASSNSRGLGYTF.

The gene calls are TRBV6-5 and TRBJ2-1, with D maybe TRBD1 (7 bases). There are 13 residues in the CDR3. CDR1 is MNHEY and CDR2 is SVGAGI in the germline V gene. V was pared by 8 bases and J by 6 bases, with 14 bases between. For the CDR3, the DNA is TGTGCCAGCGGGAGGACAGGTTCCAATGAGCAGTTCTTC. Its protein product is CASGRTGSNEQFF.

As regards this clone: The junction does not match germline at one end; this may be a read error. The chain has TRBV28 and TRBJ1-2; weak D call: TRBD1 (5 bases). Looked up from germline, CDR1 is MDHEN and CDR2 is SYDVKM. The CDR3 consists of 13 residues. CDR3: CASSFGRDYGSTF. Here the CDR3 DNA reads TGTGCCAGCAGTTTTGGGAGGGACTATGGCTCCACCTTC.

This chain's CDR3 is CASSMGTGDYGYTF. Written as DNA, the CDR3 is TGCGCCAGCAGCATGGGGACAGGAGACTATGGCTACACCTTC. V and J are TRBV5-1 and TRBJ1-2; 8 bases map to TRBD1. The germline V gene has CDR1 SGHRS and CDR2 YFSETQ. CDR3 length: 14 amino acids. The trim removed 4 bases at V and 3 bases at J, leaving 5 bases unmatched.

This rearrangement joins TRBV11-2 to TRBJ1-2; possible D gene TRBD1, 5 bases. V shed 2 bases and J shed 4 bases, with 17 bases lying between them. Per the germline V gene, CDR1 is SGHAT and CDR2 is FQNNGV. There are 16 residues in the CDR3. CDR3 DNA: TGTGCCAGCAGCTTATCCCCCTCCGGGGGTAGCTATGGCTACACCTTC. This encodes CASSLSPSGGSYGYTF.

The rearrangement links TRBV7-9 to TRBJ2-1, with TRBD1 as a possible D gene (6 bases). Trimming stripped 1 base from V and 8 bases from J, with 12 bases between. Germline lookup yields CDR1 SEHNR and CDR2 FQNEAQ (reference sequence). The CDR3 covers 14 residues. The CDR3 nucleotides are TGTGCCAGCAGCTTAGGTCAGGGGTACGATGAGCAGTTCTTC. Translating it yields CASSLGQGYDEQFF. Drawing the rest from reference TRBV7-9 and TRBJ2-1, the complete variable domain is DTGVSQNPRHKITKRGQNVTFRCDPISEHNRLYWYRQTLGQGPEFLTYFQNEAQLEKSRLLSDRFSAERPKGSFSTLEIQRTEQGDSAMYLCASSLGQGYDEQFFGPGTRLTVL.

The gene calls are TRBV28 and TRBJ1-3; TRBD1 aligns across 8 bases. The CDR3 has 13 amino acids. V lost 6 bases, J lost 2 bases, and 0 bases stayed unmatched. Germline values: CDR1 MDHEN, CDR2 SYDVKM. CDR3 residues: CASRGQAGNTIYF. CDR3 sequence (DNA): TGTGCCAGCAGGGGACAGGCTGGAAACACCATATATTTT.

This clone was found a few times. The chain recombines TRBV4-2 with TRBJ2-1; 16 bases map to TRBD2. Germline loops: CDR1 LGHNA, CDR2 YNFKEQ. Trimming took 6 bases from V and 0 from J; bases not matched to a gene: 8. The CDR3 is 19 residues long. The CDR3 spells CASSGGTSGGGSSYNEQFF. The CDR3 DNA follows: TGTGCCAGCAGTGGCGGGACTAGCGGGGGGGGCAGCTCCTACAATGAGCAGTTCTTC.

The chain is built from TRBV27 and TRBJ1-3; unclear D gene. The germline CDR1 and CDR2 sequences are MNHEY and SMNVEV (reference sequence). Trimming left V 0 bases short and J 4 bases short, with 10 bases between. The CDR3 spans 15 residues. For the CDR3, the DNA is TGTGCCAGCAGTTTATCCTGGGCAGACGGAAACACCATATATTTT. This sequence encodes CASSLSWADGNTIYF.

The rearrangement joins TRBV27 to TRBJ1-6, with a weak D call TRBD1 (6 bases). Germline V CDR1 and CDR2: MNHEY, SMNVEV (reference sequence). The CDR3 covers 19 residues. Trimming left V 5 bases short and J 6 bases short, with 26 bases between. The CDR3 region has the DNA TGTGCCAGCAGTCCAATCCCCGGGGGGGGCAGTCGCCTTAATTCACCCCTCCACTTT. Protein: CASSPIPGGGSRLNSPLHF.

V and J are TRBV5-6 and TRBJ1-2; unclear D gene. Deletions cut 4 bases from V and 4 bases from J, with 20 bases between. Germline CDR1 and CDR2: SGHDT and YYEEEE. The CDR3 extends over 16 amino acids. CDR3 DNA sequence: TGTGCCAGCAGCCGAATAGACGGCGGCCGGAGCTATGGCTACACCTTC. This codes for CASSRIDGGRSYGYTF.

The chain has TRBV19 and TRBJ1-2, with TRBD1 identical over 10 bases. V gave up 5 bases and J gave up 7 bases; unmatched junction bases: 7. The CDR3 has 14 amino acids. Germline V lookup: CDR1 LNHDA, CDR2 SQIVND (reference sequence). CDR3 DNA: TGTGCCAGTAGTGTCCGACAGGGGGCTCTTGGCTACACCTTC. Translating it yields CASSVRQGALGYTF. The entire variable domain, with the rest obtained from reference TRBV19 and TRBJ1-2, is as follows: DGGITQSPKYLFRKEGQNVTLSCEQNLNHDAMYWYRQDPGQGLRLIYYSQIVNDFQKGDIAEGYSVSREKKESFPLTVTSAQKNPTAFYLCASSVRQGALGYTFGSGTRLTVV.

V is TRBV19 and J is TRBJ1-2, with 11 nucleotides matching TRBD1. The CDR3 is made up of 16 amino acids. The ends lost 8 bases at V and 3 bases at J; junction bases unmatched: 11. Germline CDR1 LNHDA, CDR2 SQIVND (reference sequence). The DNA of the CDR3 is TGTGCCAGTTGTAAAATCCGGGACAGGGGGGACTATGGCTACACCTTC. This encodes CASCKIRDRGDYGYTF. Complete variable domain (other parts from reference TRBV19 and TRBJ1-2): DGGITQSPKYLFRKEGQNVTLSCEQNLNHDAMYWYRQDPGQGLRLIYYSQIVNDFQKGDIAEGYSVSREKKESFPLTVTSAQKNPTAFYLCASCKIRDRGDYGYTFGSGTRLTVV.